The clone carrying this T cell receptor (beta chain) was observed once. Antigen specificity is unknown. If patients had autoimmune disease history or systemic immunosuppression, they were excluded. This sample was included in a study of OX40 agonist ivuxolimab in advanced cancers. Study-level information: Three dose-escalation patients had partial responses: one with hepatocellular carcinoma and two with cutaneous melanoma.

Study-level findings and limits: The average count of expanded clones was higher among CD8+ T cells than among CD4+.

Assay used: immunoSEQ multiplex PCR; TCRdb lists only in-frame clones, some missing. This repertoire shows under 85,000 clones, approximately 85% found once; its top ten account for roughly 3.1%. The CDR3 spans 13 residues. The germline V and J ends were trimmed by 3 bases and 5 bases, with 8 bases remaining between them. The V gene's germline CDR1 is MGHRA and CDR2 YSYEKL. This TCR came from an adult with an advanced solid tumor such as melanoma, head and neck, liver or kidney cancer. The sample in question was CD4+ or CD8+ T cells sorted from blood, obtained in a trial of the OX40 agonist ivuxolimab. The chain recombines TRBV4-1 with TRBJ1-5; tentative D call: TRBD1 (6 bases). The CDR3 reads CASSHYRDQPQHF. The CDR3 DNA sequence: TGCGCCAGCAGCCACTACAGGGATCAGCCCCAGCATTTT.